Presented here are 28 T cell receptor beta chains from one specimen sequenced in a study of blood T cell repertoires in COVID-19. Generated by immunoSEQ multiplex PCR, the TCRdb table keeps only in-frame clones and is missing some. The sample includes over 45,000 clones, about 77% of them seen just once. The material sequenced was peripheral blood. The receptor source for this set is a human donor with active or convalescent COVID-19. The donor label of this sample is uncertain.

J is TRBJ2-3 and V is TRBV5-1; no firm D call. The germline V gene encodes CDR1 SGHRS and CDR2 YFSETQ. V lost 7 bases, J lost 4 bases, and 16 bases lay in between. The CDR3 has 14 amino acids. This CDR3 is CASGHTNSADTQYF. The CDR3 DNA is TGCGCCAGCGGTCATACTAATTCGGCAGATACGCAGTATTTT.

The CDR3 DNA follows: TGTGCCAGCAGTTCCCCGACGACCGAAGAGGGCGAGCAGTACTTC. Translated, it gives CASSSPTTEEGEQYF. The chain combines TRBV27 with TRBJ2-7, with D tentatively TRBD2 (5 bases). Germline CDR1 reads MNHEY; CDR2 reads SMNVEV (reference sequence). The V and J ends lost 4 bases and 6 bases respectively, with 19 bases between them. This CDR3 comprises 15 residues.

CDR3 sequence (DNA): TGCGCCAGCAGCGTAACCGACAGATACAATGAGCAGTTCTTC. This gives the protein CASSVTDRYNEQFF. V is TRBV5-1 and J is TRBJ2-1; D possibly corresponds to TRBD1 (5 bases). The CDR3 has 14 residues. The V end lost 4 bases, the J end lost 4 bases, and 12 bases lay between the germline ends. Germline V gene data show CDR1 as SGHRS and CDR2 as YFSETQ.

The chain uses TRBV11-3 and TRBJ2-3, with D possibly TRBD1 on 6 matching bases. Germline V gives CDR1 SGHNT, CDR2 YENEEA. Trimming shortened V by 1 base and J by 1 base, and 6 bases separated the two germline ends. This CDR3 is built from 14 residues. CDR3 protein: CASSLGTGTDTQYF. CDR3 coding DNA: TGTGCCAGCAGCTTAGGGACAGGCACAGATACGCAGTATTTT.

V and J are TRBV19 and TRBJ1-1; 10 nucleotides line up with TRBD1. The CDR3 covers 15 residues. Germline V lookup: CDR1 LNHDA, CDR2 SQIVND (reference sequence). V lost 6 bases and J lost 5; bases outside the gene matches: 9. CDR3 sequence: CASSRWGQGMTEAFF. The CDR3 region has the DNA TGTGCCAGTAGCCGGTGGGGACAGGGGATGACTGAAGCTTTCTTT.

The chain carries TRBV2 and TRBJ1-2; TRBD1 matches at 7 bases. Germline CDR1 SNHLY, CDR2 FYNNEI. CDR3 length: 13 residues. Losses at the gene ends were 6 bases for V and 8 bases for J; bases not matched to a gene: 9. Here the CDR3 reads CASSDDREEGYTF. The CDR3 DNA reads TGTGCCAGCAGCGACGACAGGGAAGAAGGCTACACCTTC.

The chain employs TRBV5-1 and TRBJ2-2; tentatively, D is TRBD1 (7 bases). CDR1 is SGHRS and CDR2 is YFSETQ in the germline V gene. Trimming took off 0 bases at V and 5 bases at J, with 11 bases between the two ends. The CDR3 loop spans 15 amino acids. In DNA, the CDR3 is TGCGCCAGCAGCTTGGCGCAGGGGGGTACCGGGGAGCTGTTTTTT. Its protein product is CASSLAQGGTGELFF. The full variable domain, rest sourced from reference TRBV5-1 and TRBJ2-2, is KAGVTQTPRYLIKTRGQQVTLSCSPISGHRSVSWYQQTPGQGLQFLFEYFSETQRNKGNFPGRFSGRQFSNSRSEMNVSTLELGDSALYLCASSLAQGGTGELFFGEGSRLTVL.

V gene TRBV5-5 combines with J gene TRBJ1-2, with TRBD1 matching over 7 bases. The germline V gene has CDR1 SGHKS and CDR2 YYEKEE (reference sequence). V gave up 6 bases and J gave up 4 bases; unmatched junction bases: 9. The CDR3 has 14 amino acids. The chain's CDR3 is CASTQPGTAYGYTF. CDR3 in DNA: TGTGCCAGCACCCAACCCGGGACAGCCTATGGCTACACCTTC.

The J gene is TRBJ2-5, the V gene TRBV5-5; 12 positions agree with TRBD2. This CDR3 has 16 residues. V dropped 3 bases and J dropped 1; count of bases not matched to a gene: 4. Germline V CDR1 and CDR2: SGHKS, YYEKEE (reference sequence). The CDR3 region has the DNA TGTGCCAGCAGCTCTCAACTAGCGGGGGGCCAAGAGACCCAGTACTTC. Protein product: CASSSQLAGGQETQYF.

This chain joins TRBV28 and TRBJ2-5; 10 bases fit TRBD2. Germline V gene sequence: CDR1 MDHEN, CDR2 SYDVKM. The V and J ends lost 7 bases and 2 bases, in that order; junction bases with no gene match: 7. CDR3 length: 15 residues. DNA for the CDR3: TGTGCCAGCACCTCGGGGGGACTAGCGCAAGAGACCCAGTACTTC. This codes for CASTSGGLAQETQYF. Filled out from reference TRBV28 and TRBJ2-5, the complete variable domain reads DVKVTQSSRYLVKRTGEKVFLECVQDMDHENMFWYRQDPGLGLRLIYFSYDVKMKEKGDIPEGYSVSREKKERFSLILESASTNQTSMYLCASTSGGLAQETQYFGPGTRLLVL.

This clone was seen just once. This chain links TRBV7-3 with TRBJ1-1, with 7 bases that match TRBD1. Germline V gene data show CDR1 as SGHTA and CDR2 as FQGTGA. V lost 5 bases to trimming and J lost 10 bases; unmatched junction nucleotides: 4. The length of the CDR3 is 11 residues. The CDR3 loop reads CASSQGVVAFF. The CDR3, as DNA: TGTGCCAGCAGCCAGGGGGTGGTAGCTTTCTTT.

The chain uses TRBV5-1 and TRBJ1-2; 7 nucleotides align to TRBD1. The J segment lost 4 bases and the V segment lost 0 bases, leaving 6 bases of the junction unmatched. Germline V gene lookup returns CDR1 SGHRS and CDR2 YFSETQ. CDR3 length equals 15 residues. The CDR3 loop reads CASSLGRTGGYGYTF. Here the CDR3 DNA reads TGCGCCAGCAGCTTGGGTCGGACAGGTGGCTATGGCTACACCTTC.

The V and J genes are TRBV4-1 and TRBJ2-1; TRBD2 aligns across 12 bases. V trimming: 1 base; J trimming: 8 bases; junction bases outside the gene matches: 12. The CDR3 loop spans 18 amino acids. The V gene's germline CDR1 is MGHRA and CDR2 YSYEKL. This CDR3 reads CASSQGGLAGGGRDEQFF. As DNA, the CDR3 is TGCGCCAGCAGCCAAGGGGGGCTAGCGGGAGGGGGCCGGGATGAGCAGTTCTTC.

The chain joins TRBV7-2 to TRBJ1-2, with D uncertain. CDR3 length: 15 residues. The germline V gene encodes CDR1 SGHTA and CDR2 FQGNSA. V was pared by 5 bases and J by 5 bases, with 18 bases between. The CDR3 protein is CASSRRSVGGYGYTF. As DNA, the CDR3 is TGTGCCAGCAGCCGGCGCTCCGTAGGAGGGTATGGCTACACCTTC.

In DNA, the CDR3 is TGTGCCACCAGACTAGGACAGGGCGTAGATACGCAGTATTTT. This encodes CATRLGQGVDTQYF. The chain recombines TRBV24-1 with TRBJ2-3; TRBD1 matches 8 bases. CDR3 size: 14 residues. CDR1 is KGHDR, CDR2 SFDVKD, per germline. V gave up 7 bases and J gave up 5 bases; unmatched junction bases: 7.

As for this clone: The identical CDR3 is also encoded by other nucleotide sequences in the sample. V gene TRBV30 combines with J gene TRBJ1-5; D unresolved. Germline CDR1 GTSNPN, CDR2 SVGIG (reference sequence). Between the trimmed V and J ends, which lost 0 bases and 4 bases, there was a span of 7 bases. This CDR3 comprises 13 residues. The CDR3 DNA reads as TGTGCCTGGAGTGTACGGGATAATCAGCCCCAGCATTTT. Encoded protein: CAWSVRDNQPQHF.

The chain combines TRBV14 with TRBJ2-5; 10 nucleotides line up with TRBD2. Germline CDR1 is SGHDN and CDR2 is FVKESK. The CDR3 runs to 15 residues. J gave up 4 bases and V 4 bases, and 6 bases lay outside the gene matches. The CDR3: CASSPLAGGGETQYF. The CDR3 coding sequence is TGTGCCAGCAGCCCTTTAGCGGGAGGTGGAGAGACCCAGTACTTC. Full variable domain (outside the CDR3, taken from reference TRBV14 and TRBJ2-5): EAGVTQFPSHSVIEKGQTVTLRCDPISGHDNLYWYRRVMGKEIKFLLHFVKESKQDESGMPNNRFLAERTGGTYSTLKVQPAELEDSGVYFCASSPLAGGGETQYFGPGTRLLVL.

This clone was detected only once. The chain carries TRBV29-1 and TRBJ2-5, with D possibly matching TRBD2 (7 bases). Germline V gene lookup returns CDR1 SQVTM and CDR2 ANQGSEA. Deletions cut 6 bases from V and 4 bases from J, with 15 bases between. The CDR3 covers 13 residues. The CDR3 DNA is TGCAGCGTCAAGGGGGGGTCAGGAGAGACCCAGTACTTC. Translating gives CSVKGGSGETQYF.

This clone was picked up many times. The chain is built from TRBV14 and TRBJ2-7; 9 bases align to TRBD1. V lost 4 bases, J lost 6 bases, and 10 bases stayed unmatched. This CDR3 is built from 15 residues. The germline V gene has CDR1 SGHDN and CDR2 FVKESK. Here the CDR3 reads CASSRPLGQGGEQYF. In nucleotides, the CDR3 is TGTGCCAGCAGCCGCCCCCTGGGACAGGGCGGCGAGCAGTACTTC.

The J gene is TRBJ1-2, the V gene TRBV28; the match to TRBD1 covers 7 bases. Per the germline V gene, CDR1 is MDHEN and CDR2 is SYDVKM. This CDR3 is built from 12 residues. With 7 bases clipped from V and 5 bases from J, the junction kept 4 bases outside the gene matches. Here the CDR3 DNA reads TGTGCCAGCACCTTGACAGGGTATGGCTACACCTTC. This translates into CASTLTGYGYTF.

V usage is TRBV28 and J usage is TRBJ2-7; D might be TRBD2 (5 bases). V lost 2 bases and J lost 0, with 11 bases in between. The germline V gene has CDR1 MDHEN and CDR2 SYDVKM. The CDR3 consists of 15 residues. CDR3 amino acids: CASSLIAAGSYEQYF. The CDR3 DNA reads TGTGCCAGCAGTTTAATCGCGGCGGGCTCCTACGAGCAGTACTTC. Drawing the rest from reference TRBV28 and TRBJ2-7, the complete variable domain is DVKVTQSSRYLVKRTGEKVFLECVQDMDHENMFWYRQDPGLGLRLIYFSYDVKMKEKGDIPEGYSVSREKKERFSLILESASTNQTSMYLCASSLIAAGSYEQYFGPGTRLTVT.

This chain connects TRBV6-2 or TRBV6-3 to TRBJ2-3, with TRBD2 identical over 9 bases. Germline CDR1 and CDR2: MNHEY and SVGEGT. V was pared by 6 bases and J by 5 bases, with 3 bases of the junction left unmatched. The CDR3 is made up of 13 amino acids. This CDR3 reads CASSDSGRDTQYF. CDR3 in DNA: TGTGCCAGCAGCGATAGCGGGAGAGATACGCAGTATTTT.

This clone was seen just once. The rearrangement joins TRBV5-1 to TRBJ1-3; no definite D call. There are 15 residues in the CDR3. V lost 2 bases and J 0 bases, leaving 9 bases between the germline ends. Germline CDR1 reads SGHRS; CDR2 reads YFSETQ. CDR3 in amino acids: CASSFGQDSGNTIYF. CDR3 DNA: TGCGCCAGCAGCTTTGGTCAGGACTCTGGAAACACCATATATTTT.

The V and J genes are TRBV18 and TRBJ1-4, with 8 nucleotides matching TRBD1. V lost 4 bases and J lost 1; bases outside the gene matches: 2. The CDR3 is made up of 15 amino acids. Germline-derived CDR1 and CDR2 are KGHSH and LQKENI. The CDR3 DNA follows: TGTGCCAGCTCACGTGACAGGGGAACTAATGAAAAACTGTTTTTT. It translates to CASSRDRGTNEKLFF.

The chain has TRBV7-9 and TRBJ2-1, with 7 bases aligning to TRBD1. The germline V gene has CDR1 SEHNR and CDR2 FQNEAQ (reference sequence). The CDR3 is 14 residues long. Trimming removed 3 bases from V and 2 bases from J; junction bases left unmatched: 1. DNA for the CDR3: TGTGCCAGCAGCTTGGGGACAGCCTACAATGAGCAGTTCTTC. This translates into CASSLGTAYNEQFF.

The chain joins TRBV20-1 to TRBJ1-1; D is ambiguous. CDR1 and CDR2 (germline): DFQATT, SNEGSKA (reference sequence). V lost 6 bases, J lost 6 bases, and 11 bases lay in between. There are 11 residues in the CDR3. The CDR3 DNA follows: TGCAGTGCCCCCTCGGGAGCTGAAGCTTTCTTT. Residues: CSAPSGAEAFF.

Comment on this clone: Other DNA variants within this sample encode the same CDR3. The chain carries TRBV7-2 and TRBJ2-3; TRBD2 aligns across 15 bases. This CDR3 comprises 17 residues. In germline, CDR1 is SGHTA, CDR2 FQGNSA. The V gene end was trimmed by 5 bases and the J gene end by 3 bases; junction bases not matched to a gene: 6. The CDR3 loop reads CASSPGTSGRWTDTQYF. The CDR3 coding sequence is TGTGCCAGCAGCCCCGGGACTAGCGGGAGGTGGACAGATACGCAGTATTTT.

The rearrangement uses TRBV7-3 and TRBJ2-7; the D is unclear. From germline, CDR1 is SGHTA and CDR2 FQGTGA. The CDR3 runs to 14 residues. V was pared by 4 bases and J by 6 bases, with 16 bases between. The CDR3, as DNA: TGTGCCAGCAGCTCCGGGTCTCCAGAGGTCGAGCAGTACTTC. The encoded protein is CASSSGSPEVEQYF.